This T cell receptor beta chain derives from a study of cytomegalovirus exposure and HLA in healthy donors. Study-level points and caveats: It was likely that a cluster of highly shared sequence variants was a sequencing artifact.

This CDR3 is 13 amino acids long. V trimming: 7 bases; J trimming: 8 bases; junction bases outside the gene matches: 11. The germline V gene encodes CDR1 SQVTM and CDR2 ANQGSEA. Researchers ran the PCR with 60 Vbeta and 13 Jbeta primers. Some clones are missing from TCRdb's copy, which holds only in-frame ones; the method was immunoSEQ multiplex PCR. The sample yields 210,000 or so clones, over 80% seen once. Regarding this clone: No antigen is known for it.

This TCR was sampled from a boy between 2 and 10 years old in good health and CMV-seronegative. The chain employs TRBV29-1 and TRBJ2-3; 8 bases fit TRBD2. Sequenced material: PBMCs. CDR3 DNA: TGCAGCGCCAGACTGGCGGGGGGTGGTACGCAGTATTTT. It specifies CSARLAGGGTQYF.